Listed below are T cell receptor beta chains from one sample, sequenced in a study of cytomegalovirus exposure and HLA in healthy donors. Sequencing used immunoSEQ multiplex PCR; TCRdb keeps in-frame clones, though not all of them. The profile covers 150,000 to 200,000 clones, with over 65% appearing a single time and 2.8% taken by the ten largest. Sample: PBMCs. All receptors come from a middle-aged woman in good health and CMV-seropositive. Each CDR3 is given with its conserved first and last residue. The D gene is left open where the match is weak. Clone size is stated in some rows and not others, as once, few, many or a class when expanded.

j_call clone_size v_call cdr3_length d_call cdr3_aa cdr3_nt
TRBJ2-1 NA TRBV9 16 NA CASSVDAIRAYNEQFF TGTGCCAGCAGCGTAGATGCCATCCGGGCCTACAATGAGCAGTTCTTC
TRBJ1-5 NA TRBV28 14 NA CASRQTGSNQPQHF TGTGCCAGCAGACAAACAGGGTCCAATCAGCCCCAGCATTTT
TRBJ2-2 NA TRBV14 14 NA CASSHNIGRGELFF TGTGCCAGCAGCCACAACATAGGGAGAGGGGAGCTGTTTTTT
TRBJ1-2 NA TRBV4-1 14 TRBD1 CASSQVGQYYGYTF TGCGCCAGCAGCCAAGTGGGACAGTACTATGGCTACACCTTC
TRBJ1-1 NA TRBV10-3 12 NA CAISDIYRETFF TGTGCCATCAGTGATATATACAGGGAGACTTTCTTT
TRBJ2-2 NA TRBV11-2 16 TRBD2 CASSLVAGGSTGELFF TGTGCCAGCAGCTTAGTAGCGGGAGGGAGCACCGGGGAGCTGTTTTTT
TRBJ1-4 NA TRBV5-1 15 TRBD1 CASSGSRGSNEKLFF TGCGCCAGCAGCGGATCCAGGGGGTCTAATGAAAAACTGTTTTTT
TRBJ2-2 NA TRBV4-3 17 TRBD2 CASSQFWREVDTGELFF TGCGCCAGCAGCCAATTTTGGCGGGAGGTCGACACCGGGGAGCTGTTTTTT
TRBJ2-1 once TRBV5-1 16 TRBD2 CASRSLIDGGSAEQFF TGCGCCAGCCGCAGCTTGATAGACGGGGGGTCGGCAGAGCAGTTCTTC
TRBJ2-7 NA TRBV5-1 14 TRBD2 CASSLAEAGGEQYF TGCGCCAGCAGCTTGGCTGAAGCGGGAGGTGAGCAGTACTTC
TRBJ2-7 few TRBV5-6 13 NA CASSLTGAYQQYF TGTGCCAGCAGCTTGACGGGAGCGTACCAGCAGTACTTC
TRBJ2-7 once TRBV29-1 13 TRBD1 CSTRQGATYEQYF TGCAGCACGCGACAGGGGGCCACCTACGAGCAGTACTTC
TRBJ2-1 NA TRBV7-2 15 TRBD2 CASSLLGGLYNEQFF TGTGCCAGCAGCTTACTCGGGGGGTTATACAATGAGCAGTTCTTC
TRBJ1-1 few TRBV28 14 NA CASRFDRRGTEAFF TGTGCCAGCAGATTTGACAGGCGAGGCACTGAAGCTTTCTTT
TRBJ1-1 NA TRBV7-2 12 NA CASSLVQSMAFF TGTGCCAGCAGCTTAGTACAGAGTATGGCTTTCTTT
TRBJ1-3 NA TRBV5-1 16 TRBD1 CASSLGDRGPGNTIYF TGCGCCAGCAGCTTGGGGGACAGGGGGCCAGGAAACACCATATATTTT
TRBJ2-5 NA TRBV21-1 16 NA CASSTGLAGRKETQYF TGTGCCAGCAGCACCGGACTAGCGGGGAGGAAAGAGACCCAGTACTTC
TRBJ2-7 NA TRBV6-5 13 NA CASSYSNRYEQYF TGTGCCAGCAGTTACTCGAATCGGTACGAGCAGTACTTC
TRBJ1-5 few TRBV5-1 15 TRBD1 CASSFSGQGNQPQHF TGCGCCAGCAGCTTCTCGGGACAGGGCAATCAGCCCCAGCATTTT
TRBJ1-2 NA TRBV4-1 17 TRBD1 CASSRTIRDRGTDGYPF TGCGCCAGCAGCCGAACAATCCGGGACAGGGGGACCGATGGCTACCCCTTC
TRBJ2-2 NA TRBV4-3 16 NA CASSHLGRANTGELFF TGCGCCAGCAGCCACCTAGGGAGAGCGAACACCGGGGAGCTGTTTTTT
TRBJ1-1 few TRBV4-1 15 NA CASSHGPVGDTEAFF TGCGCCAGCAGCCACGGGCCTGTCGGGGACACTGAAGCTTTCTTT
TRBJ1-1 NA TRBV11-2 13 NA CASCLGLNTEAFF TGTGCCAGCTGTTTAGGACTTAACACTGAAGCTTTCTTT
TRBJ2-5 NA TRBV6-5 15 TRBD1 CASRPGTGAWETQYF TGTGCCAGCAGACCAGGGACAGGGGCTTGGGAGACCCAGTACTTC
TRBJ1-2 NA TRBV19 13 NA CASSIGPRPGYTF TGTGCCAGTAGTATAGGCCCGCGGCCTGGCTACACCTTC
TRBJ1-2 NA TRBV21-1 13 NA CASSNSVNYGYTF TGTGCCAGCAGCAACTCGGTAAACTATGGCTACACCTTC